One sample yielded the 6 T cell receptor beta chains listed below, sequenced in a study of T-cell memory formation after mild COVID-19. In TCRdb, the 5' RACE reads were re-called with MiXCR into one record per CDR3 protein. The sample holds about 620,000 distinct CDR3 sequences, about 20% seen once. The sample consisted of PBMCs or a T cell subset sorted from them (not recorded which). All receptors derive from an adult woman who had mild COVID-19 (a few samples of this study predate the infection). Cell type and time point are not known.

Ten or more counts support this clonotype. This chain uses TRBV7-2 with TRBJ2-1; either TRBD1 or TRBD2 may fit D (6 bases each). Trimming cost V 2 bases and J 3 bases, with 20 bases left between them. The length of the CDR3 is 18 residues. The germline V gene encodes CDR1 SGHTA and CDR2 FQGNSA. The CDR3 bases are TGTGCCAGCAGCTTAAGGGGGAGACTAGTTTTTGACTACAATGAGCAGTTCTTC. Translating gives CASSLRGRLVFDYNEQFF.

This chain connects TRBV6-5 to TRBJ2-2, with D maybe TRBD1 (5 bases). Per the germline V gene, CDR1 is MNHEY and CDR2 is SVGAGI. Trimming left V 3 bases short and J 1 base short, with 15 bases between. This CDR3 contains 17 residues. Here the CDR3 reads CASSYLDILLNTGELFF. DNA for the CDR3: TGTGCCAGCAGTTATTTGGACATACTCCTGAACACCGGGGAGCTGTTTTTT.

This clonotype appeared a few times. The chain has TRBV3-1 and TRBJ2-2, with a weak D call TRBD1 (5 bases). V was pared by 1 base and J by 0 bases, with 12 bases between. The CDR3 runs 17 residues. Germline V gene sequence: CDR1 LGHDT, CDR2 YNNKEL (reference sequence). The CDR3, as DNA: TGTGCCAGCAGCCAAGCAGGGTACCGATCGAACACCGGGGAGCTGTTTTTT. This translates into CASSQAGYRSNTGELFF.

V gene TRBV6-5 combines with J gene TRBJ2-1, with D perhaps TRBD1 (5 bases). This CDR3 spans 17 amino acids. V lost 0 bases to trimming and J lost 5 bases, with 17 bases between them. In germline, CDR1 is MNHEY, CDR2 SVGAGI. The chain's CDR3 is CASSYSTEAGFHNEQFF. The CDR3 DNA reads TGTGCCAGCAGTTACTCGACAGAGGCAGGGTTCCACAATGAGCAGTTCTTC.

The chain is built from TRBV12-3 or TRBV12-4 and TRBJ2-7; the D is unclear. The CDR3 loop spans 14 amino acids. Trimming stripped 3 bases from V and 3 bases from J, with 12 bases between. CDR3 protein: CASSFPQTLYEQYF. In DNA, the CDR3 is TGTGCCAGCAGTTTCCCACAGACCCTCTACGAGCAGTACTTC.

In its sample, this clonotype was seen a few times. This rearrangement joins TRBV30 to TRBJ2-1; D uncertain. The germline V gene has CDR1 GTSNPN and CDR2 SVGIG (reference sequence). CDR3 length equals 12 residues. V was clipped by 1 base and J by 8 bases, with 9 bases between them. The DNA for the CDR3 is TGTGCCTGGAGTGCGCTGCGCGATGAGCAGTTCTTC. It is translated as CAWSALRDEQFF. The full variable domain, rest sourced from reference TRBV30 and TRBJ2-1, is SQTIHQWPATLVQPVGSPLSLECTVEGTSNPNLYWYRQAAGRGLQLLFYSVGIGQISSEVPQNLSASRPQDRQFILSSKKLLLSDSGFYLCAWSALRDEQFFGPGTRLTVL.